This T cell receptor (beta chain) was retrieved from a study of shared clonotypes between healthy human individuals. Study background: Aged between 18 and 49, the donors were a couple of women and three men. The study's findings and limits: Relative to memory subsets, naive subsets generally showed larger estimated richness.

Evenly divided among several immunoSEQ plates was the genomic DNA of each subset. The data were produced by immunoSEQ multiplex PCR, yet TCRdb's version contains in-frame clones alone and is incomplete. This table has some 2,500,000 clones, 80% to 95% appearing once. None of the donors, who were healthy HIV-negative adults, had recently had acute infections or vaccinations. Concerning this clone itself: The antigen is undetermined.

The CDR3 totals 17 residues. CDR1 is SGHNT, CDR2 YYREEE, per germline (reference sequence). The V and J ends lost 6 bases and 5 bases, in that order; junction bases with no gene match: 18. The sequence was obtained from a man younger than 30 in good health. Some clones in this sample may be carry-over from other donors' samples. This chain links TRBV5-4 with TRBJ2-7; 9 bases are a match to TRBD2. Sequencing was done on a sample of naive CD4+ T cells from PBMCs. Subset defined: CD45RA+ positively selected. In nucleotides, the CDR3 is TGTGCCAGCACCCAAGGCGGGGGACTAGCATCGGTTGACGAGCAGTACTTC. Protein: CASTQGGGLASVDEQYF.